In this sample, the clone carrying this TCR beta chain turned up a few times. Its antigen is unidentified. The data are from a study of blood T cells in healthy people across ages. V gave up 1 base and J gave up 1 base, with 8 bases separating them. Germline lookup yields CDR1 SGHTA and CDR2 FQGNSA. The CDR3 is 15 amino acids. Study results and limitations: Naive T cell percentage showed a strong correlation with TCR beta diversity. More naive CD4+ cells and higher diversity marked long-lived donors relative to aged donors. Older age coincided with a roughly linear decline in TCR beta diversity per million T cells.

Sample-barcoded 5' priming and a J-beta primer mix drove a second PCR of about 6 to 12 cycles. A template-switch adaptor containing 12 random nucleotides labeled each cDNA molecule. One entry per CDR3 protein results from TCRdb running MiXCR on the 5' RACE reads. Among 1.5 million to 2 million distinct CDR3 sequences listed, about 50% were seen once. The gene calls are TRBV7-2 and TRBJ2-4, with D perhaps being TRBD1 or TRBD2 (5 bases each). This TCR was sampled from a woman aged 40 to 55 in good health. The sequencing sample was made of blood. This chain's CDR3 is CASSLVWGAKNIQYF. CDR3 nucleotide sequence: TGTGCCAGCAGCTTAGTGTGGGGGGCCAAAAACATTCAGTACTTC. The whole variable domain, remainder taken from reference TRBV7-2 and TRBJ2-4, is GAGVSQSPSNKVTEKGKDVELRCDPISGHTALYWYRQSLGQGLEFLIYFQGNSAPDKSGLPSDRFSAERTGGSVSTLTIQRTQQEDSAVYLCASSLVWGAKNIQYFGAGTRLSVL.